This T cell receptor beta chain was sequenced during a study of response to subunit inactivated influenza vaccine. Study-wide results and limits: Seasonal influenza vaccination, on each occasion, was suggested by the authors to recruit few new T cells.

This clonotype was recorded a few times. Its matching antigen is unknown. Each CDR3 protein is one row after TCRdb ran MiXCR on the RT-PCR reads. The data show hundreds of thousands of distinct CDR3 sequences, with less than 8% seen just once and 10% to 15% held by the top ten. This CDR3 contains 14 residues. Trimming stripped 6 bases from V and 0 bases from J, with 12 bases between. The specimen was PBMCs from blood, collected 23 months after vaccination. The V and J genes are TRBV12-3 or TRBV12-4 and TRBJ2-7, with D possibly TRBD2 on 5 matching bases. The origin of this receptor is a man aged 45 to 70 who received an inactivated influenza vaccine. CDR3 sequence (DNA): TGTGCCAGCAGCCCCGGGATGGTCTCCTACGAGCAGTACTTC. Amino acid sequence: CASSPGMVSYEQYF.